These 20 T cell receptor beta chains were sequenced from one sample in a study of cytomegalovirus exposure and HLA in healthy donors. 13 Jbeta primers and 60 Vbeta primers were used for the PCR. Some clones are missing from TCRdb's copy, which holds only in-frame ones; the method was immunoSEQ multiplex PCR. The profile shows 100,000 to 150,000 clones, over 70% of them singletons. Specimen: PBMCs. The receptors here all came from a female donor in good health and CMV-seronegative.

This clone has a handful of counts. The chain joins TRBV5-1 to TRBJ2-5, with D possibly being TRBD1 (5 bases). The germline V gene has CDR1 SGHRS and CDR2 YFSETQ. V shed 1 base and J shed 4 bases, with 8 bases lying between them. The CDR3 is made up of 13 amino acids. The CDR3 loop is CASSLRQGETQYF. CDR3 DNA: TGCGCCAGCAGCTTGAGGCAGGGAGAGACCCAGTACTTC.

The J gene is TRBJ1-2, the V gene TRBV14, with D unresolved. The CDR3 has 16 amino acids. Between the trimmed V and J ends, which lost 4 bases and 1 base, there was a span of 16 bases. Germline loops: CDR1 SGHDN, CDR2 FVKESK. CDR3 coding DNA: TGTGCCAGCAGCCCGAGGTTGCCGCTCCTTAACTATGGCTACACCTTC. Its protein product is CASSPRLPLLNYGYTF.

The rearrangement joins TRBV25-1 to TRBJ1-1, with D uncertain. Germline assignment: CDR1 MGHDK and CDR2 SYGVNS. CDR3 length equals 14 residues. Trimming took off 1 base at V and 3 bases at J, with 9 bases between the two ends. CDR3 coding DNA: TGTGCCAGCAGTGAATTATTGGGCGACACTGAAGCTTTCTTT. Translation gives CASSELLGDTEAFF. Filled out from reference TRBV25-1 and TRBJ1-1, the complete variable domain reads EADIYQTPRYLVIGTGKKITLECSQTMGHDKMYWYQQDPGMELHLIHYSYGVNSTEKGDLSSESTVSRIRTEHFPLTLESARPSHTSQYLCASSELLGDTEAFFGQGTRLTVV.

V usage is TRBV19 and J usage is TRBJ1-6, with TRBD1 matching over 8 bases. The germline V gene encodes CDR1 LNHDA and CDR2 SQIVND (reference sequence). V lost 6 bases and J lost 7; bases outside the gene matches: 2. This CDR3 has 13 amino acids. CDR3 amino acids: CASRDRENSPLHF. CDR3 nucleotide sequence: TGTGCCAGTAGGGACAGGGAAAATTCACCCCTCCACTTT.

This sequence joins TRBV28 and TRBJ2-7, with 9 bases that match TRBD2. The CDR3 is 17 amino acids. Germline V gene data show CDR1 as MDHEN and CDR2 as SYDVKM. The ends lost 1 base at V and 5 bases at J; junction bases unmatched: 12. The CDR3 sequence: CASSLFPRGRVLDEQYF. CDR3 coding DNA: TGTGCCAGCAGTTTATTCCCTCGCGGGAGGGTTTTAGACGAGCAGTACTTC.

The table lists this clone with a few counts. Additional DNA sequences in this sample encode the identical CDR3. This chain uses TRBV7-3 with TRBJ1-1; D unclear. V was clipped by 3 bases and J by 1 base, with 6 bases between them. CDR3 length: 13 residues. Germline-derived CDR1 and CDR2 are SGHTA and FQGTGA. The CDR3 spells CASSLAENTEAFF. The CDR3 coding sequence is TGTGCCAGCAGCTTGGCAGAGAACACTGAAGCTTTCTTT.

In its sample, this clone was seen once. This chain joins TRBV6-1 and TRBJ2-6; 11 bases are a match to TRBD1. V was pared by 10 bases and J by 1 base, with 3 bases of the junction left unmatched. This CDR3 region has 15 residues. Looked up from germline, CDR1 is MNHNS and CDR2 is SASEGT. CDR3 residues: CAIGTGGSGANVLTF. CDR3 DNA: TGTGCCATCGGGACAGGGGGTTCTGGGGCCAACGTCCTGACTTTC.

This sequence joins TRBV28 and TRBJ1-1, with D tentatively TRBD1 (5 bases). The CDR3 is 17 residues long. Trimming removed 3 bases at V and 0 bases at J, with 17 bases between. CDR1 and CDR2 (germline): MDHEN, SYDVKM. CDR3 bases: TGTGCCAGCAGTTTTGGACAATTCGACTCCATGAACACTGAAGCTTTCTTT. It encodes CASSFGQFDSMNTEAFF.

The chain recombines TRBV7-9 with TRBJ2-2, with no clear D. Per the germline V gene, CDR1 is SEHNR and CDR2 is FQNEAQ (reference sequence). This CDR3 is 14 amino acids long. With 4 bases removed from V and 4 bases from J, the gap between germline ends came to 10 bases. The CDR3 bases are TGTGCCAGCAGCTCAGAGGTGGTCACCGGGGAGCTGTTTTTT. It encodes CASSSEVVTGELFF.

This chain connects TRBV25-1 to TRBJ2-1; no firm D call. The germline gives CDR1 MGHDK, CDR2 SYGVNS. This CDR3 is 15 amino acids long. V shed 3 bases and J shed 0 bases, with 9 bases lying between them. The CDR3 sequence is CASSDDMDSYNEQFF. The CDR3 DNA reads TGTGCCAGCAGTGATGACATGGACTCCTACAATGAGCAGTTCTTC.

The DNA of the CDR3 is TGTGCCAGCAGCGCTTTAAGGGGGCCAGGGGATACGCAGTATTTT. Its translation is CASSALRGPGDTQYF. J is TRBJ2-3 and V is TRBV6-1, with TRBD1 matching 7 bases. The germline gives CDR1 MNHNS, CDR2 SASEGT. The CDR3 length is 15 residues. With V trimmed by 6 bases and J by 6 bases, 12 bases remained unmatched.

The chain has TRBV5-1 and TRBJ2-1, with TRBD2 matching over 8 bases. Germline CDR1 SGHRS, CDR2 YFSETQ. The CDR3 extends over 14 amino acids. Trimming took 3 bases from V and 4 from J; bases not matched to a gene: 3. The CDR3 coding sequence is TGCGCCAGCAGCTCGGGGGGGTTGTACAATGAGCAGTTCTTC. This encodes CASSSGGLYNEQFF.

The V and J genes are TRBV18 and TRBJ1-5, with 8 bases matching TRBD1. CDR1 is KGHSH and CDR2 is LQKENI in the germline V gene. Trimming took 6 bases from V and 9 from J; bases not matched to a gene: 13. This CDR3 has 15 residues. The CDR3 region is CASSAEGQGRGPQHF. The CDR3, as DNA: TGTGCCAGCTCGGCAGAAGGACAGGGAAGGGGGCCCCAGCATTTT.

V usage is TRBV7-8 and J usage is TRBJ2-3, with a tentative D call TRBD2 (5 bases). With 1 base removed from V and 3 bases from J, the gap between germline ends came to 11 bases. Germline V gives CDR1 SGHVS, CDR2 FQNEAQ. This CDR3 comprises 15 residues. The CDR3 here is CASSLGALATDTQYF. DNA of the CDR3: TGTGCCAGCAGCTTAGGAGCGCTAGCAACAGATACGCAGTATTTT.

The rearrangement uses TRBV30 and TRBJ1-2, with 10 bases aligning to TRBD1. Germline V gene sequence: CDR1 GTSNPN, CDR2 SVGIG (reference sequence). This CDR3 is built from 15 residues. The V gene end was trimmed by 7 bases and the J gene end by 8 bases; junction bases not matched to a gene: 16. CDR3 amino acids: CASPRTGGVMGGYTF. CDR3 nucleotides: TGTGCCTCCCCTAGGACAGGGGGGGTTATGGGAGGCTACACCTTC.

There are a few counts of this clone. Distinct nucleotide sequences in the sample also encode this CDR3. The rearrangement links TRBV30 to TRBJ1-5; D is unresolved. Germline assignment: CDR1 GTSNPN and CDR2 SVGIG (reference sequence). V lost 0 bases, J lost 2 bases, and 5 bases lay in between. This CDR3 is 13 amino acids long. CDR3: CAWSVLGNQPQHF. The CDR3 DNA is TGTGCCTGGAGTGTACTGGGCAATCAGCCCCAGCATTTT. The full variable domain, rest sourced from reference TRBV30 and TRBJ1-5, is SQTIHQWPATLVQPVGSPLSLECTVEGTSNPNLYWYRQAAGRGLQLLFYSVGIGQISSEVPQNLSASRPQDRQFILSSKKLLLSDSGFYLCAWSVLGNQPQHFGDGTRLSIL.

This clone has only a few counts. The chain joins TRBV28 to TRBJ1-5; D call uncertain. This CDR3 spans 13 amino acids. Germline loops: CDR1 MDHEN, CDR2 SYDVKM. Trimming left V 6 bases short and J 9 bases short, with 15 bases between. Here the CDR3 reads CASRRALGRPQHF. CDR3 DNA sequence: TGTGCCAGCAGGCGGGCTCTCGGGCGGCCCCAGCATTTT.

The chain combines TRBV9 with TRBJ1-2; D possibly corresponds to TRBD1 (5 bases). Trimming took 1 base from V and 0 from J, leaving 16 bases between them. From germline, CDR1 is SGDLS and CDR2 YYNGEE. This CDR3 region has 17 residues. The CDR3 loop reads CASSVKITGGPNYGYTF. The CDR3 DNA sequence: TGTGCCAGCAGCGTAAAGATCACGGGGGGACCTAACTATGGCTACACCTTC.

A word on this clone: The germline gene is not matched at one end of the junction; a read error may be the cause. This chain joins TRBV28 and TRBJ2-7, with 10 bases identical to TRBD1. This CDR3 has 12 residues. Germline V gene sequence: CDR1 MDHEN, CDR2 SYDVKM. The CDR3 loop reads CASTGQGGWQHF. The CDR3 nucleotides are TGTGCCAGCACAGGACAGGGGGGTTGGCAGCACTTC.

The chain has TRBV9 and TRBJ1-2; D may be TRBD1 (5 bases). Germline V lookup: CDR1 SGDLS, CDR2 YYNGEE. Trimming stripped 0 bases from V and 0 bases from J, with 12 bases between. This CDR3 has 16 amino acids. DNA for the CDR3: TGTGCCAGCAGCGTAGGGGGCCAGGCTGCTAACTATGGCTACACCTTC. As protein: CASSVGGQAANYGYTF.